Following are 25 T cell receptor beta chains from one sample sequenced in a study of T cell responses to AZD1222 COVID-19 vaccine. TCRdb keeps only in-frame clones here, not all; method: immunoSEQ multiplex PCR. The table lists approximately 150,000 clones, over 90% of them singletons. The material was peripheral blood, obtained on day 0 of AZD1222 vaccination. The source of these receptors is an adult in good health.

The rearrangement links TRBV7-3 to TRBJ2-3, with D unresolved. The germline CDR1 and CDR2 sequences are SGHTA and FQGTGA. There are 13 residues in the CDR3. The V end lost 2 bases, the J end lost 5 bases, and 8 bases lay between the germline ends. The CDR3 region is CASSLGERDTQYF. The CDR3 DNA reads as TGTGCCAGCAGCTTAGGCGAGAGAGATACGCAGTATTTT.

Only one count was recorded for this clone. The chain recombines TRBV6-6 with TRBJ1-2; tentative D call: TRBD1 (5 bases). Germline CDR1 reads MNHNY; CDR2 reads SVGAGI (reference sequence). V was trimmed by 5 bases and J by 8 bases, leaving 15 bases between them. This CDR3 contains 13 residues. The CDR3 is CASSPPGFEGYTF. Here the CDR3 DNA reads TGTGCCAGCAGTCCCCCAGGGTTTGAGGGCTACACCTTC.

For this clone: Relative to the germline gene, one junction end is altered; a read error may explain this. The genes are TRBV18 and TRBJ1-2, with 7 bases identical to TRBD1. This CDR3 has 11 residues. CDR1 KGHSH and CDR2 LQKENI come from the germline V gene. CDR3 DNA sequence: TGTGCCAGCTCACCAAACAGGGGAATCCACTTC. Its translation is CASSPNRGIHF. The full variable domain, with the rest looked up from reference TRBV18 and TRBJ1-2, is NAGVMQNPRHLVRRRGQEARLRCSPMKGHSHVYWYRQLPEEGLKFMVYLQKENIIDESGMPKERFSAEFPKEGPSILRIQQVVRGDSAAYFCASSPNRGIHFGSGTRLTVV.

This clone was recorded at least ten times. Distinct nucleotide sequences in the sample also encode this CDR3. The chain is built from TRBV11-3 and TRBJ1-1; D unresolved. V was cut by 5 bases and J by 3 bases, with 10 bases left in between. Germline V CDR1 and CDR2: SGHNT, YENEEA. CDR3 size: 13 residues. In DNA, the CDR3 is TGTGCCAGCAGCCCCGGGTTTGACACTGAAGCTTTCTTT. This sequence encodes CASSPGFDTEAFF.

This chain connects TRBV19 to TRBJ1-6, with a weak D call TRBD1 (5 bases). Germline V gene sequence: CDR1 LNHDA, CDR2 SQIVND (reference sequence). This CDR3 has 15 amino acids. V lost 4 bases and J lost 4, with 11 bases in between. The CDR3 DNA reads TGTGCCAGTAGTACGGGGACCGATTATAATTCACCCCTCCACTTT. Amino acids: CASSTGTDYNSPLHF.

CDR3: CASSLQGHYGYTF. CDR3 in DNA: TGTGCCAGCAGTTTACAGGGGCACTATGGCTACACCTTC. The chain recombines TRBV12-3 or TRBV12-4 with TRBJ1-2; D may be TRBD1 (6 bases). The length of the CDR3 is 13 residues. V was shortened by 2 bases and J by 3 bases, with 7 bases between the two germline ends.

This chain connects TRBV2 to TRBJ2-5; 16 bases map to TRBD2. This CDR3 is 15 amino acids long. The V segment lost 6 bases and the J segment 5 bases; nucleotides outside the gene matches: 3. CDR1 and CDR2 from the germline V gene are SNHLY and FYNNEI. The CDR3 DNA reads as TGTGCCAGCAGCGGGACTAGCGGGGGGGCGGAGACCCAGTACTTC. It encodes CASSGTSGGAETQYF.

The chain employs TRBV11-2 and TRBJ1-1; no clear D gene. Trimming shortened V by 3 bases and J by 7 bases, and 12 bases separated the two germline ends. The CDR3 is 13 residues long. Germline V gives CDR1 SGHAT, CDR2 FQNNGV. The CDR3 coding sequence is TGTGCCAGCAGCTTTGGTTTTCGGGTTGAAGCTTTCTTT. Protein product: CASSFGFRVEAFF.

The chain combines TRBV7-3 with TRBJ2-1; D possibly corresponds to TRBD2 (5 bases). The CDR3 is 14 residues long. The V end was cut by 3 bases, the J end by 8 bases, with 14 bases between. Germline CDR1 and CDR2: SGHTA and FQGTGA. CDR3 DNA sequence: TGTGCCAGCAGCTTTACTAGTGGAGGCGATGAGCAGTTCTTC. Residues: CASSFTSGGDEQFF.

The CDR3: CASSHGVNTEAFF. Here the CDR3 DNA reads TGTGCCAGCAGCCATGGTGTTAACACTGAAGCTTTCTTT. The rearrangement uses TRBV11-2 and TRBJ1-1; D is uncertain. The CDR3 consists of 13 residues. Trimming took off 5 bases at V and 2 bases at J, with 9 bases between the two ends. Germline assignment: CDR1 SGHAT and CDR2 FQNNGV.

DNA of the CDR3: TGTGCCAGCCAACAGGGGACTAGCACAGATACGCAGTATTTT. Its translation is CASQQGTSTDTQYF. The J gene is TRBJ2-3, the V gene TRBV2, with D possibly matching TRBD1 (7 bases). The V and J ends lost 8 bases and 0 bases respectively, with 12 bases between them. CDR1 is SNHLY, CDR2 FYNNEI, per germline. CDR3 length: 14 amino acids.

The chain combines TRBV30 with TRBJ1-1; tentatively, D is TRBD1 (6 bases). The CDR3 runs 14 residues. Germline V gives CDR1 GTSNPN, CDR2 SVGIG (reference sequence). Deletions cut 1 base from V and 4 bases from J, with 13 bases between. This chain's CDR3 is CAWSEGGITTEAFF. The DNA for the CDR3 is TGTGCCTGGAGTGAAGGGGGAATCACCACTGAAGCTTTCTTT.

V and J are TRBV20-1 and TRBJ2-1; 10 bases are a match to TRBD2. Losses at the gene ends were 3 bases for V and 0 bases for J; bases not matched to a gene: 2. The germline V gene encodes CDR1 DFQATT and CDR2 SNEGSKA (reference sequence). The CDR3 sequence is 15 residues long. This CDR3 is CSASSSGSSYNEQFF. The CDR3 region has the DNA TGCAGTGCTAGTTCTAGCGGGAGCTCCTACAATGAGCAGTTCTTC.

The chain links TRBV20-1 to TRBJ1-5; 7 bases align to TRBD1. From germline, CDR1 is DFQATT and CDR2 SNEGSKA (reference sequence). CDR3 size: 16 residues. V was clipped by 6 bases and J by 4 bases; unmatched bases: 15. The CDR3 DNA follows: TGCAGTGCCAGTCCCTCAGGGGGAAATTTGAATCAGCCCCAGCATTTT. This gives the protein CSASPSGGNLNQPQHF.

The rearrangement joins TRBV28 to TRBJ1-6; D ambiguous. The CDR3 is made up of 15 amino acids. The V gene's germline CDR1 is MDHEN and CDR2 SYDVKM. V lost 3 bases and J lost 7, with 13 bases in between. CDR3 in amino acids: CASSFWGRTNSPLHF. DNA for the CDR3: TGTGCCAGCAGTTTCTGGGGTAGAACGAATTCACCCCTCCACTTT.

In nucleotides, the CDR3 is TGTGCCAGTAGGCGACTTGACAGGGCCGATGGTGAGCAGTTCTTC. This encodes CASRRLDRADGEQFF. This sequence joins TRBV19 and TRBJ2-1; TRBD1 agrees at 7 bases. Germline values: CDR1 LNHDA, CDR2 SQIVND (reference sequence). The CDR3 has 15 amino acids. The junction had 14 bases not matched to a gene; V was cut back by 6 bases and J by 9 bases.

V is TRBV10-3 and J is TRBJ2-7, with D possibly being TRBD1 (6 bases). V gave up 4 bases and J gave up 3 bases, with 7 bases separating them. The CDR3 loop spans 12 amino acids. Germline V gene lookup returns CDR1 ENHRY and CDR2 SYGVKD. The CDR3 nucleotides are TGTGCCATCAGTGGGACAGACTACGAGCAGTACTTC. Its translation: CAISGTDYEQYF.

The CDR3 loop reads CASSPRDYSYNEQFF. CDR3 in DNA: TGTGCCAGCAGCCCCCGGGACTACTCCTACAATGAGCAGTTCTTC. The chain links TRBV9 to TRBJ2-1, with TRBD2 matching over 7 bases. There are 15 residues in the CDR3. Trimming removed 4 bases from V and 0 bases from J; junction bases left unmatched: 4. Germline CDR1 reads SGDLS; CDR2 reads YYNGEE.

The chain couples TRBV14 to TRBJ1-3, with unresolved D. The CDR3 loop spans 13 amino acids. Germline CDR1 is SGHDN and CDR2 is FVKESK. V was trimmed by 1 base and J by 8 bases, leaving 9 bases between them. In DNA, the CDR3 is TGTGCCAGCAGCCAAGGTGAGGGCTACACCATATATTTT. This sequence encodes CASSQGEGYTIYF.

The chain employs TRBV7-8 and TRBJ1-5, with 7 bases that match TRBD1. The CDR3 extends over 15 amino acids. CDR1 and CDR2 from the germline V gene are SGHVS and FQNEAQ. After removal of 4 bases from V and 7 bases from J, the junction contained 10 bases not matched to a gene. Here the CDR3 DNA reads TGTGCCAGCAGCTACCTACAGGGGCCCACCCAGCCCCAGCATTTT. Protein sequence: CASSYLQGPTQPQHF.

The chain combines TRBV7-2 with TRBJ2-1; D is ambiguous. The CDR3 has 16 residues. Germline CDR1 and CDR2: SGHTA and FQGNSA. With 7 bases removed from V and 4 bases from J, the gap between germline ends came to 20 bases. CDR3 nucleotides: TGTGCCAGCACCCCAAAAGTTGGGCCCCCTTACAATGAGCAGTTCTTC. Its protein is CASTPKVGPPYNEQFF.

This rearrangement joins TRBV13 to TRBJ1-1; tentatively, D is TRBD1 (6 bases). CDR3 length: 16 residues. Per germline, CDR1 PRHDT and CDR2 FYEKMQ (reference sequence). V lost 5 bases, J lost 0 bases, and 16 bases lay in between. The CDR3 reads CASSPYRAPMNTEAFF. Written as DNA, the CDR3 is TGTGCCAGCAGCCCTTACAGGGCCCCCATGAACACTGAAGCTTTCTTT.

This clone was seen once. J is TRBJ2-7 and V is TRBV6-2 or TRBV6-3; D gene unclear. Germline V gives CDR1 MNHEY, CDR2 SVGEGT. V lost 5 bases, J lost 3 bases, and 8 bases lay in between. CDR3 length: 12 residues. The chain's CDR3 is CASSLMNYEQYF. The CDR3 DNA is TGTGCCAGCAGTCTAATGAACTACGAGCAGTACTTC.

This chain connects TRBV28 to TRBJ1-2; TRBD1 might be the D (5 bases). The CDR3 extends over 14 amino acids. With 3 bases removed from V and 4 bases from J, the gap between germline ends came to 12 bases. Germline V CDR1 and CDR2: MDHEN, SYDVKM. DNA for the CDR3: TGTGCCAGCAGTTTGATGGGGACTTCCTATGGCTACACCTTC. Translated: CASSLMGTSYGYTF.

The V gene is TRBV28, the J gene TRBJ1-6, with a possible D match to TRBD1 (6 bases). V lost 7 bases, J lost 2 bases, and 12 bases lay in between. The CDR3 totals 15 residues. Germline CDR1 reads MDHEN; CDR2 reads SYDVKM. In DNA, the CDR3 is TGTGCCAGCAAAAGAGGGGGTCCCTATAATTCACCCCTCCACTTT. As protein: CASKRGGPYNSPLHF.